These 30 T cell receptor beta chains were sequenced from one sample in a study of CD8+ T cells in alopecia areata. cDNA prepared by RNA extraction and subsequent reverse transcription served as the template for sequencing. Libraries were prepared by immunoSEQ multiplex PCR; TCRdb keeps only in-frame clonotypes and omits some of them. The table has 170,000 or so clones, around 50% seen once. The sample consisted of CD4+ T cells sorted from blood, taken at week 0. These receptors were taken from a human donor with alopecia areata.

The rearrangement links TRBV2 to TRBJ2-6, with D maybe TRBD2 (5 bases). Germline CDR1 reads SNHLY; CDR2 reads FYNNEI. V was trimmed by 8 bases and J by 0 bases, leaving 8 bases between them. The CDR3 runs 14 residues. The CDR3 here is CASHTSSGANVLTF. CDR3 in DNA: TGTGCCAGCCACACTAGCTCTGGGGCCAACGTCCTGACTTTC.

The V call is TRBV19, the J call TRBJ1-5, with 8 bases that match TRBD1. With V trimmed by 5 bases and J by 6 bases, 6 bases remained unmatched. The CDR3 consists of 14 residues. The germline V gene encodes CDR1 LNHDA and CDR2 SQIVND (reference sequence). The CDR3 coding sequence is TGTGCCAGTAGTGAGAGGCAGGGGGCTCAGCCCCAGCATTTT. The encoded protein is CASSERQGAQPQHF.

CDR3 sequence (DNA): TGCAGCGTTGAAGATCGGTGGGAAAACACTGAAGCTTTCTTT. Protein product: CSVEDRWENTEAFF. The chain joins TRBV29-1 to TRBJ1-1; D call uncertain. The CDR3 sequence is 14 residues long. Germline V CDR1 and CDR2: SQVTM, ANQGSEA. V shed 0 bases and J shed 2 bases, with 10 bases lying between them.

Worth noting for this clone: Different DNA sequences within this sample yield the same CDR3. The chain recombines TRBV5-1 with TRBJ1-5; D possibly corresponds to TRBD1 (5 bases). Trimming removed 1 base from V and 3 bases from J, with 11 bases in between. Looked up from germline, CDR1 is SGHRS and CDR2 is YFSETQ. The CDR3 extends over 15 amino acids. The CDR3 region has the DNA TGCGCCAGCAGCTTGATCCCAGGGAACAATCAGCCCCAGCATTTT. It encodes CASSLIPGNNQPQHF.

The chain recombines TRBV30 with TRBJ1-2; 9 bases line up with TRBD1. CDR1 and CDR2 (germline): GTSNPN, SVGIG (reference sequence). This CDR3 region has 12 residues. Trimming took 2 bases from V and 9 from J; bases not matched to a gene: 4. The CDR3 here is CAWSQGQGRYTF. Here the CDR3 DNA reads TGTGCCTGGAGTCAAGGACAGGGGCGCTACACCTTC.

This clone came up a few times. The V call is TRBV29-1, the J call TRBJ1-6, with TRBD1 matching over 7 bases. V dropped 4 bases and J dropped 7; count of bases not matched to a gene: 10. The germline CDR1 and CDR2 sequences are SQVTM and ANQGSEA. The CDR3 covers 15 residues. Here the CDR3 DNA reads TGCAGCGTTGGGGAGGCAGGGGGTCCAAATTCACCCCTCCACTTT. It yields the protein CSVGEAGGPNSPLHF.

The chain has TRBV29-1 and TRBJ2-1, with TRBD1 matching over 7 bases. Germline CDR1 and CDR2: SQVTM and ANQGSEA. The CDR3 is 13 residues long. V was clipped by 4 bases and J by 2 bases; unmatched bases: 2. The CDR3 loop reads CSVAQGAYNEQFF. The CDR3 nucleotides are TGCAGCGTTGCCCAGGGGGCCTACAATGAGCAGTTCTTC.

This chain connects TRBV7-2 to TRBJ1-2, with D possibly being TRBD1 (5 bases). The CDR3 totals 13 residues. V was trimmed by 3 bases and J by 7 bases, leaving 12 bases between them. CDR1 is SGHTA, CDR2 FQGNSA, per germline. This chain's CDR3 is CASSFGGATGYTF. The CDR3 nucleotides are TGTGCCAGCAGCTTCGGAGGGGCCACTGGCTACACCTTC.

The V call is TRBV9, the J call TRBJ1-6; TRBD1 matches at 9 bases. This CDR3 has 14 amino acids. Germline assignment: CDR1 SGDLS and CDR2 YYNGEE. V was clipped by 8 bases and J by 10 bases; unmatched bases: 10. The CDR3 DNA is TGTGCCAGTTCAAGGGGACAGGGACAGTCACCCCTCCACTTT. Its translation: CASSRGQGQSPLHF.

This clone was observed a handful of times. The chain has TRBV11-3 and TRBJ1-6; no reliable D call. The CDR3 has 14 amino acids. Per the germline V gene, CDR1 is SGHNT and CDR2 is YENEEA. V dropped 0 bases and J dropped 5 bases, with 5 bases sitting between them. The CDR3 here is CASSLEQNNSPLHF. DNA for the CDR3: TGTGCCAGCAGCTTAGAACAGAATAATTCACCCCTCCACTTT.

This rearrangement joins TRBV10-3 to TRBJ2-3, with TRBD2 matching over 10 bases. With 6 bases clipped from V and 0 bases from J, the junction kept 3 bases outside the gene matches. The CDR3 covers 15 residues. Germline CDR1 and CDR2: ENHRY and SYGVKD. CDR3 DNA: TGTGCCATCAGAACTAGCGGGGCGAGCACAGATACGCAGTATTTT. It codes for CAIRTSGASTDTQYF.

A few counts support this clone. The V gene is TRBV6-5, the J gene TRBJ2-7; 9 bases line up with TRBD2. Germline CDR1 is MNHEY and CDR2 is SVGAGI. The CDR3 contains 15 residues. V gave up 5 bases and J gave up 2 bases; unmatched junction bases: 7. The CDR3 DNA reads TGTGCCAGCAGTAACGACGCGGGGGGGGCCTACGAGCAGTACTTC. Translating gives CASSNDAGGAYEQYF.

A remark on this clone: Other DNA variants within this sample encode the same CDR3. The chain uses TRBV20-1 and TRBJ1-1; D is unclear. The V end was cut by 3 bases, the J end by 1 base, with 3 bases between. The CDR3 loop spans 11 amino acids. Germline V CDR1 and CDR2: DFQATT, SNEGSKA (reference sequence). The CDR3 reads CSARANTEAFF. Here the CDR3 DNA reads TGCAGTGCTAGGGCGAACACTGAAGCTTTCTTT.

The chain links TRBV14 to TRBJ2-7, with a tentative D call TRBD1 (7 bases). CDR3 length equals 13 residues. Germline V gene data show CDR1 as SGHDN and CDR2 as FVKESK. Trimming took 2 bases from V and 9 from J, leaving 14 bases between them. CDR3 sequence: CASSQTRQGGQYF. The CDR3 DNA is TGTGCCAGCAGCCAAACCCGCCAGGGGGGGCAGTACTTC.

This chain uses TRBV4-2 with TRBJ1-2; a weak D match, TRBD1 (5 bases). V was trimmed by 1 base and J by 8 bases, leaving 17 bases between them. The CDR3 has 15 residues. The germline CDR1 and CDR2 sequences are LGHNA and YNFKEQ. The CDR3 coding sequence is TGTGCCAGCAGCCAAGTTTTCCAGGGAGCCGAGGGCTACACCTTC. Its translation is CASSQVFQGAEGYTF.

CDR3 sequence (DNA): TGTGCCTGGAGTGTACGTAACAGAGCGAACTATGGCTACACCTTC. Translated: CAWSVRNRANYGYTF. The chain combines TRBV30 with TRBJ1-2; D unresolved. V gave up 0 bases and J gave up 2 bases, with 13 bases separating them. CDR1 is GTSNPN and CDR2 is SVGIG in the germline V gene (reference sequence). The CDR3 loop spans 15 amino acids.

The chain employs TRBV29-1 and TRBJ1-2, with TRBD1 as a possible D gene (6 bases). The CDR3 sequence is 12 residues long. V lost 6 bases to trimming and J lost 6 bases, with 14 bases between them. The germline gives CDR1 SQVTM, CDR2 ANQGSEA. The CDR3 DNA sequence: TGCAGCGTCCGGGACACCTTGGATGGCTACACCTTC. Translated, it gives CSVRDTLDGYTF.

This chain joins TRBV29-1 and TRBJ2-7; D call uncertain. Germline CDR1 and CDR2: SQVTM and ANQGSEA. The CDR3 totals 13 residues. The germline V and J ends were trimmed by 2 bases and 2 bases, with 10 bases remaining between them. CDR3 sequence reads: CSVESDVPYEQYF. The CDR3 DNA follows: TGCAGCGTTGAAAGCGATGTCCCCTACGAGCAGTACTTC.

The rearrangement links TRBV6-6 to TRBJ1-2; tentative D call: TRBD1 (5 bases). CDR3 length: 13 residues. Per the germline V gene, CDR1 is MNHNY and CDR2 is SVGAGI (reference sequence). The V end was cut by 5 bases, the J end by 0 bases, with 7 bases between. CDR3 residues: CASSATANYGYTF. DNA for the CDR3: TGTGCCAGCAGTGCGACAGCTAACTATGGCTACACCTTC.

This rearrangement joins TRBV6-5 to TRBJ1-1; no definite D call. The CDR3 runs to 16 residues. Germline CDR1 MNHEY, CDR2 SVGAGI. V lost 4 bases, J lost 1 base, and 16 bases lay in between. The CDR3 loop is CASSSLGRQKNTEAFF. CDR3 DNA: TGTGCCAGCAGTTCTCTGGGTCGGCAGAAGAACACTGAAGCTTTCTTT.

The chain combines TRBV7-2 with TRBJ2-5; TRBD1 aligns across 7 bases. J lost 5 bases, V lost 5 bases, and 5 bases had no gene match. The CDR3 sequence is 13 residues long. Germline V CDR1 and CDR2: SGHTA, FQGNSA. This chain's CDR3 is CASSLTGSETQYF. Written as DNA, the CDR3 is TGTGCCAGCAGCCTGACAGGGTCGGAGACCCAGTACTTC.

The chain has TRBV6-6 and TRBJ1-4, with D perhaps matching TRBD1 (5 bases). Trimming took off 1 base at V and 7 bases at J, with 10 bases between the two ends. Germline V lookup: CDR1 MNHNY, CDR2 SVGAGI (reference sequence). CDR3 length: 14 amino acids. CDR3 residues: CASSYLAGSEKLFF. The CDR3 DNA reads TGTGCCAGCAGTTACTTGGCAGGGAGTGAAAAACTGTTTTTT.

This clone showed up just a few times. The CDR3 reads CASSPRSGGKDTQYF. The CDR3 coding sequence is TGCGCCAGCAGCCCTAGGTCCGGGGGCAAAGATACGCAGTATTTT. The rearrangement links TRBV5-1 to TRBJ2-3; D is perhaps TRBD1 or TRBD2 (6 bases each). The CDR3 runs to 15 residues. Per germline, CDR1 SGHRS and CDR2 YFSETQ. Trimming took 4 bases from V and 5 from J, leaving 17 bases between them.

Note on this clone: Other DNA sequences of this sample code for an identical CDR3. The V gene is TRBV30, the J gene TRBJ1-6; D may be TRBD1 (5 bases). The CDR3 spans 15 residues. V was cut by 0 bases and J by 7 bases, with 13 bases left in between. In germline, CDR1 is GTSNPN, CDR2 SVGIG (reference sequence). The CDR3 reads CAWSVGAGNNSPLHF. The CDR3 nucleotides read TGTGCCTGGAGTGTAGGGGCAGGGAACAATTCACCCCTCCACTTT.

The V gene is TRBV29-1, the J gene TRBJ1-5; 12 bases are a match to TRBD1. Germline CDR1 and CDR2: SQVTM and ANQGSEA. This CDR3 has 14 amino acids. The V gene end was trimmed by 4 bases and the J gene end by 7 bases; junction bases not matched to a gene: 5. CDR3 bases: TGCAGCGTTGCAACCGGGACAGGGGGCCAGCCCCAGCATTTT. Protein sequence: CSVATGTGGQPQHF.

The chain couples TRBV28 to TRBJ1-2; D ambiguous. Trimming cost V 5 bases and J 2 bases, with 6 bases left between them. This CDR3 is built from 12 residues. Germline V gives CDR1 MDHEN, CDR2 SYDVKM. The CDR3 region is CASSQRNYGYTF. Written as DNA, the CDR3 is TGTGCCAGCAGTCAGAGAAACTATGGCTACACCTTC.

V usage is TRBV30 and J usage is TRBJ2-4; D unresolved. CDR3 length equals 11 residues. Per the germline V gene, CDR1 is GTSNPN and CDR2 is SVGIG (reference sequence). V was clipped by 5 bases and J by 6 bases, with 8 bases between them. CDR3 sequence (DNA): TGTGCCTGGGGGTCAGGAAACATTCAGTACTTC. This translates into CAWGSGNIQYF.

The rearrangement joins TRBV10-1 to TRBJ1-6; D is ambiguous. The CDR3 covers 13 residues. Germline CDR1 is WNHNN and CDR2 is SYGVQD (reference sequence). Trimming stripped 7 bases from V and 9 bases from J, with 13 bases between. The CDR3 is CASTGLQGSPLHF. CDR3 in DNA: TGCGCCAGCACCGGACTGCAAGGTTCACCCCTCCACTTT.

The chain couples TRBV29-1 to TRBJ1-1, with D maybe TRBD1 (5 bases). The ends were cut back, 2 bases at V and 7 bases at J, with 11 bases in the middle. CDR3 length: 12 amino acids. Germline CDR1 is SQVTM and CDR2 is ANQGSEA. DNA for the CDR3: TGCAGCGTTGAAAATGGGGGAGTTGAAGCTTTCTTT. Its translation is CSVENGGVEAFF.

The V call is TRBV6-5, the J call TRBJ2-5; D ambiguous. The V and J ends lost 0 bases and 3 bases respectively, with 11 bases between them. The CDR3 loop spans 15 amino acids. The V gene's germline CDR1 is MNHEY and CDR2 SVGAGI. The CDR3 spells CASSYSILPKETQYF. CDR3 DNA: TGTGCCAGCAGTTACTCGATTCTCCCTAAAGAGACCCAGTACTTC.